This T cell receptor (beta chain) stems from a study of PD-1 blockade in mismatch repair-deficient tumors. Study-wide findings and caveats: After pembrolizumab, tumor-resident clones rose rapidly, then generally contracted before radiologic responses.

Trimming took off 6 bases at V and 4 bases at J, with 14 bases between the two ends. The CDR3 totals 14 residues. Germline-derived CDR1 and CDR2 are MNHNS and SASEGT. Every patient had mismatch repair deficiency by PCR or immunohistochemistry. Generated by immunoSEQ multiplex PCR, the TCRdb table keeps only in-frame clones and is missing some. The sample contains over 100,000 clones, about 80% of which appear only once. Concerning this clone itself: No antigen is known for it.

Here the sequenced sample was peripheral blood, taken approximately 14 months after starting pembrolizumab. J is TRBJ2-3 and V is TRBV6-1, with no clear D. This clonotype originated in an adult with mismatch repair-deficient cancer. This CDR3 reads CASSFRPRADTQYF. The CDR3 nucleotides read TGTGCCAGCAGCTTTAGACCTAGAGCAGATACGCAGTATTTT.